The 23 T cell receptor beta chains below all came from one sample that was sequenced in a study of identical twins. TCRdb itself ran the 5' RACE reads through MiXCR, one entry per CDR3 protein. The table has some 500,000 distinct CDR3 sequences, 9.6% seen once; the top ten hold around 3.1%. This sample was shared with a second study, whose subject was yellow fever vaccine responses in identical twins.

Sequences were obtained from PBMCs. All receptors come from a woman aged 18-30 years in good health.

This rearrangement joins TRBV11-1 to TRBJ2-6, with D perhaps assigned TRBD1 or TRBD2 (5 bases each). This CDR3 comprises 18 residues. Per germline, CDR1 SGHAT and CDR2 FQDESV (reference sequence). Trimming took off 0 bases at V and 0 bases at J, with 12 bases between the two ends. CDR3 nucleotides: TGTGCCAGCAGCTTAGCGTGGGGGTCCCTCTCTGGGGCCAACGTCCTGACTTTC. Encoded protein: CASSLAWGSLSGANVLTF.

Only a few counts were recorded for this clonotype. This chain uses TRBV5-6 with TRBJ2-3, with D maybe TRBD2 (8 bases). The germline V gene has CDR1 SGHDT and CDR2 YYEEEE. This CDR3 comprises 16 residues. V gave up 4 bases and J gave up 2 bases, with 17 bases separating them. The CDR3 DNA is TGTGCCAGCAGCGGGGGACAGCGGGGGCTCACAGATACGCAGTATTTT. It yields the protein CASSGGQRGLTDTQYF.

This clonotype showed up just a few times. The gene calls are TRBV6-5 and TRBJ2-7; TRBD1 aligns across 8 bases. Germline V gene data show CDR1 as MNHEY and CDR2 as SVGAGI. CDR3 length: 14 residues. The V gene end was trimmed by 3 bases and the J gene end by 6 bases; junction bases not matched to a gene: 7. The CDR3 here is CASSYGAGGGEQYF. The CDR3 DNA reads as TGTGCCAGCAGTTATGGAGCAGGGGGCGGCGAGCAGTACTTC.

There are many counts of this clonotype. This rearrangement joins TRBV7-9 to TRBJ2-3; perhaps D is TRBD1 or TRBD2 (5 bases each). V lost 2 bases, J lost 1 base, and 10 bases lay in between. The CDR3 has 15 amino acids. Germline CDR1 SEHNR, CDR2 FQNEAQ (reference sequence). The CDR3, as DNA: TGTGCCAGCAGCTTAAGGCAGGGAGGCACAGATACGCAGTATTTT. Encoded protein: CASSLRQGGTDTQYF.

This clonotype was counted only a few times. V usage is TRBV9 and J usage is TRBJ2-3; TRBD2 agrees at 9 bases. Looked up from germline, CDR1 is SGDLS and CDR2 is YYNGEE. The CDR3 length is 15 residues. Germline trimming cut 5 bases from V and 5 bases from J; bases unmatched to any gene: 9. For the CDR3, the DNA is TGTGCCAGCAGTCTTAGCGGGAGTCGAGAAGATACGCAGTATTTT. Its protein is CASSLSGSREDTQYF.

This clonotype was picked up a small number of times. The chain couples TRBV3-1 to TRBJ1-6; 9 bases are a match to TRBD1. Germline values: CDR1 LGHDT, CDR2 YNNKEL (reference sequence). This CDR3 has 16 amino acids. With V trimmed by 7 bases and J by 11 bases, 15 bases remained unmatched. The DNA for the CDR3 is TGTGCCAGCACTCAAAGTTGGGGACAGGGTCGGACACCCCTCCACTTT. Encoded protein: CASTQSWGQGRTPLHF. Together with reference TRBV3-1 and TRBJ1-6, the CDR3 gives the full variable domain: DTAVSQTPKYLVTQMGNDKSIKCEQNLGHDTMYWYKQDSKKFLKIMFSYNNKELIINETVPNRFSPKSPDKAHLNLHINSLELGDSAVYFCASTQSWGQGRTPLHFGNGTRLTVT.

This chain joins TRBV12-3 or TRBV12-4 and TRBJ1-2; D is unresolved. This CDR3 is 15 amino acids long. Trimming removed 2 bases at V and 1 base at J, with 11 bases between. DNA of the CDR3: TGTGCCAGCAGTTTAACGGCAGGCCTTAACTATGGCTACACCTTC. Translation gives CASSLTAGLNYGYTF.

This clonotype was observed at least ten times. The gene calls are TRBV4-3 and TRBJ1-6, with D maybe TRBD1 (6 bases). Germline V gives CDR1 LGHNA, CDR2 YSLEER. The CDR3 extends over 17 amino acids. V was cut by 1 base and J by 9 bases, with 19 bases left in between. In nucleotides, the CDR3 is TGCGCCAGCAGCCAAGTAATGTCGGCAGGGGCAGGTTCACCCCTCCACTTT. Translated, it gives CASSQVMSAGAGSPLHF.

J is TRBJ2-7 and V is TRBV5-1; 10 bases line up with TRBD1. The CDR3 is 17 amino acids. The germline V gene has CDR1 SGHRS and CDR2 YFSETQ. The J segment lost 1 base and the V segment lost 4 bases, leaving 11 bases of the junction unmatched. This CDR3 reads CASSVILGGQGSYEQYF. The CDR3 DNA is TGCGCCAGCAGCGTAATATTAGGGGGACAGGGGTCCTACGAGCAGTACTTC.

This clonotype was counted only a few times. The chain has TRBV4-1 and TRBJ2-3; D not resolved. From germline, CDR1 is MGHRA and CDR2 YSYEKL. This CDR3 comprises 12 residues. Between the trimmed V and J ends, which lost 3 bases and 4 bases, there was a span of 5 bases. CDR3 sequence: CASSQMPDTQYF. Here the CDR3 DNA reads TGCGCCAGCAGCCAGATGCCAGATACGCAGTATTTT.

Many counts were recorded for this clonotype. V gene TRBV11-2 combines with J gene TRBJ2-1; no firm D call. V gave up 7 bases and J gave up 10 bases, with 11 bases separating them. This CDR3 comprises 11 residues. Germline V gene lookup returns CDR1 SGHAT and CDR2 FQNNGV. The CDR3: CASTIAYEQFF. Here the CDR3 DNA reads TGTGCCAGCACCATAGCCTACGAGCAGTTCTTC.

This clonotype was recorded at least ten times. The J gene is TRBJ1-1, the V gene TRBV29-1, with D unresolved. The V end lost 3 bases, the J end lost 0 bases, and 5 bases lay between the germline ends. The CDR3 extends over 12 amino acids. Germline CDR1 reads SQVTM; CDR2 reads ANQGSEA. The CDR3 DNA is TGCAGCGTTGACAGGATGAACACTGAAGCTTTCTTT. Translation: CSVDRMNTEAFF.

This clonotype has only a few counts. This chain joins TRBV4-3 and TRBJ2-7, with D maybe TRBD1 (6 bases). The CDR3 consists of 14 residues. V gave up 3 bases and J gave up 2 bases, with 11 bases separating them. Germline V gene data show CDR1 as LGHNA and CDR2 as YSLEER. CDR3 sequence: CASSQSGDTYEQYF. Here the CDR3 DNA reads TGCGCCAGCAGCCAGTCCGGGGACACCTACGAGCAGTACTTC.

This clonotype was picked up a small number of times. This sequence joins TRBV20-1 and TRBJ2-7, with TRBD2 matching 7 bases. V shed 1 base and J 0 bases; nucleotides not matched to a gene: 6. CDR1 and CDR2 (germline): DFQATT, SNEGSKA (reference sequence). The CDR3 extends over 15 amino acids. The CDR3 DNA is TGCAGTGCTAGAGTGTTACGGGAGGCCTCCTACGAGCAGTACTTC. Amino acids: CSARVLREASYEQYF.

This sequence joins TRBV7-9 and TRBJ2-5; no reliable D call. V lost 2 bases and J lost 2, with 12 bases in between. This CDR3 has 15 residues. Germline CDR1 SEHNR, CDR2 FQNEAQ (reference sequence). DNA for the CDR3: TGTGCCAGCAGCTTAACAACAGAATTACAAGAGACCCAGTACTTC. Its protein product is CASSLTTELQETQYF.

This clonotype has just a few counts. The chain joins TRBV29-1 to TRBJ2-1; 10 bases are shared with TRBD1. V was pared by 6 bases and J by 7 bases, with 3 bases of the junction left unmatched. The CDR3 totals 12 residues. CDR1 and CDR2 from the germline V gene are SQVTM and ANQGSEA. The CDR3 spells CSVSGQGNEQFF. DNA of the CDR3: TGCAGCGTATCGGGACAGGGGAATGAGCAGTTCTTC.

This clonotype came up a few times. The chain carries TRBV5-1 and TRBJ2-6; tentatively, D is TRBD2 (5 bases). There are 18 residues in the CDR3. CDR1 and CDR2 from the germline V gene are SGHRS and YFSETQ. V dropped 1 base and J dropped 0 bases, with 14 bases sitting between them. The CDR3 DNA reads as TGCGCCAGCAGCTTGTCCCTAGCACGACCCTCTGGGGCCAACGTCCTGACTTTC. Protein sequence: CASSLSLARPSGANVLTF.

Ten or more counts support this clonotype. The chain joins TRBV5-1 to TRBJ2-7; 9 bases are a match to TRBD1. This CDR3 has 15 amino acids. The germline gives CDR1 SGHRS, CDR2 YFSETQ. Trimming at V came to 1 base and at J to 6 bases, leaving 8 bases not matched to a gene. The CDR3 DNA reads TGCGCCAGCAGCTTGTTTGGGACAGGGATAAGCGAGCAGTACTTC. This encodes CASSLFGTGISEQYF.

CDR3 coding DNA: TGTGCCAGCAGCTCCGTGGGGGGGCTATACAATGAGCAGTTCTTC. Translation: CASSSVGGLYNEQFF. V gene TRBV7-2 combines with J gene TRBJ2-1; a possible D gene is TRBD2 (7 bases). The V gene lost 4 bases and the J gene lost 4 bases, with 14 bases spanning the gap. Germline CDR1 is SGHTA and CDR2 is FQGNSA. The CDR3 extends over 15 amino acids.

The rearrangement links TRBV3-1 to TRBJ2-3; 7 bases match TRBD1. CDR3 length: 16 residues. Germline V gene data show CDR1 as LGHDT and CDR2 as YNNKEL (reference sequence). With 1 base clipped from V and 0 bases from J, the junction kept 4 bases outside the gene matches. This chain's CDR3 is CASSQAGTASTDTQYF. Written as DNA, the CDR3 is TGTGCCAGCAGCCAAGCCGGGACAGCTAGCACAGATACGCAGTATTTT.

V and J are TRBV6-5 and TRBJ2-1, with 14 bases aligning to TRBD2. Germline V gene sequence: CDR1 MNHEY, CDR2 SVGAGI. There are 18 residues in the CDR3. The V and J ends lost 4 bases and 9 bases, in that order; junction bases with no gene match: 14. CDR3 coding DNA: TGTGCCAGCAGTTTTACGGCCGGGACTAGCGGGAGTCAGGGTGAGCAGTTCTTC. Amino acid sequence: CASSFTAGTSGSQGEQFF.

In this sample, this clonotype turned up a few times. This chain uses TRBV7-9 with TRBJ2-7; D is tentatively TRBD1 or TRBD2 (5 bases each). The ends were cut back, 5 bases at V and 0 bases at J, with 17 bases in the middle. CDR1 and CDR2 from the germline V gene are SEHNR and FQNEAQ (reference sequence). The CDR3 loop spans 16 amino acids. The DNA of the CDR3 is TGTGCCAGCAGCACCGATGGTTGGGGGAGCTCCTACGAGCAGTACTTC. It yields the protein CASSTDGWGSSYEQYF.

This rearrangement joins TRBV19 to TRBJ1-2, with D perhaps matching TRBD1 (6 bases). The length of the CDR3 is 13 residues. Trimming cost V 3 bases and J 4 bases, with 9 bases left between them. The germline V gene encodes CDR1 LNHDA and CDR2 SQIVND (reference sequence). CDR3 bases: TGTGCCAGTAGTATGGGACAAGGCTATGGCTACACCTTC. Its translation: CASSMGQGYGYTF. Filled out from reference TRBV19 and TRBJ1-2, the complete variable domain reads DGGITQSPKYLFRKEGQNVTLSCEQNLNHDAMYWYRQDPGQGLRLIYYSQIVNDFQKGDIAEGYSVSREKKESFPLTVTSAQKNPTAFYLCASSMGQGYGYTFGSGTRLTVV.